These T cell receptor beta chains were read from a single sample in a study of cytomegalovirus exposure and HLA in healthy donors. Produced via immunoSEQ multiplex PCR; TCRdb's table is partial and in-frame only. The data contain 120,000 to 150,000 clones, less than 90% of them seen just once; the ten biggest clones take up roughly 3%. The sample taken for sequencing was PBMCs. The receptors originated from a man between 18 and 29 years old in good health and CMV-seronegative. Both conserved end residues are part of each CDR3. D genes are given only for firm matches. The size of a clone is reported for some rows only, either as once, few or many, or as a class for expanded clones.

J: TRBJ2-5
D: NA
V: TRBV6-1
size: NA
DNA: TGTGCCAGCAGTGACCTCGCGCCCCAGTACTTC
CDR3: CASSDLAPQYF

J: TRBJ2-7
D: TRBD2
V: TRBV12-5
size: once
DNA: TGTGCTAGTGGTTTGGTACTAGCGGGAGGGCCCCACGAGCAGTACTTC
CDR3: CASGLVLAGGPHEQYF

J: TRBJ1-1
D: NA
V: TRBV7-8
size: NA
DNA: TGTGCCAGCAGCCCCCACCGAACACTGAACACTGAAGCTTTCTTT
CDR3: CASSPHRTLNTEAFF

J: TRBJ2-5
D: TRBD1
V: TRBV4-1
size: NA
DNA: TGCGCCAGCAGCCCCCGACAGGGCGAGACCCAGTACTTC
CDR3: CASSPRQGETQYF

J: TRBJ1-4
D: NA
V: TRBV15
size: NA
DNA: TGTGCCACCAGCAGAGATCGACAGGCCATCAATGAAAAACTGTTTTTT
CDR3: CATSRDRQAINEKLFF

J: TRBJ1-2
D: NA
V: TRBV10-3
size: few
DNA: TGTGCCGTCTTGTCAGGGGAAAACTATGGCTACACCTTC
CDR3: CAVLSGENYGYTF

J: TRBJ2-1
D: TRBD1
V: TRBV30
size: NA
DNA: TGTGCCCTCTCTGGGACAGGGTGGAATGAGCAGTTCTTC
CDR3: CALSGTGWNEQFF

J: TRBJ2-1
D: NA
V: TRBV4-3
size: NA
DNA: TGCGCCAGCAGCCAAGTCGGCGGATACAATGAGCAGTTCTTC
CDR3: CASSQVGGYNEQFF

J: TRBJ2-3
D: NA
V: TRBV10-3
size: NA
DNA: TGTGCCATCAGTGAGCGAAGCTTCACAGATACGCAGTATTTT
CDR3: CAISERSFTDTQYF

J: TRBJ1-2
D: NA
V: TRBV15
size: NA
DNA: TGTGCCACCAGCACTACAGGGATCTATTTCTATGGCTACACCTTC
CDR3: CATSTTGIYFYGYTF

J: TRBJ2-5
D: NA
V: TRBV2
size: NA
DNA: TGTGCCAGCACCGAAGGGGATGCCCGGGCAGAGACCCAGTACTTC
CDR3: CASTEGDARAETQYF

J: TRBJ1-2
D: TRBD1
V: TRBV5-6
size: few
DNA: TGTGCCAGCAGCGTGGGACAGACCAACTATGGCTACACCTTC
CDR3: CASSVGQTNYGYTF

J: TRBJ1-2
D: NA
V: TRBV29-1
size: NA
DNA: TGCAGCGTTGAAGGGCGGGGGAGGAACTATGGCTACACCTTC
CDR3: CSVEGRGRNYGYTF

J: TRBJ2-2
D: TRBD2
V: TRBV5-4
size: NA
DNA: TGTGCCAGCAGCCAGACTAGCGGGAGTTACACCGGGGAGCTGTTTTTT
CDR3: CASSQTSGSYTGELFF

J: TRBJ2-7
D: TRBD1
V: TRBV6-6
size: NA
DNA: TGTGCCAGCAGTTACTCGTCACAGGGGGCCTACGAGCAGTACTTC
CDR3: CASSYSSQGAYEQYF

J: TRBJ2-7
D: TRBD1
V: TRBV4-2
size: few
DNA: TGTGCCAGCAGCCCTTTTGACAGGGCCTACGAGCAGTACTTC
CDR3: CASSPFDRAYEQYF

J: TRBJ2-7
D: NA
V: TRBV29-1
size: NA
DNA: TGCAGCGCGGAGACCGGGAACGAGCAGTACTTC
CDR3: CSAETGNEQYF

J: TRBJ2-7
D: NA
V: TRBV7-9
size: few
DNA: TGTGCCAGCAGCTTACAGGACTCCTACGAGCAGTACTTC
CDR3: CASSLQDSYEQYF

J: TRBJ2-7
D: TRBD2
V: TRBV4-2
size: NA
DNA: TGTGCCAGCAGCCAAGAAGAGCGGGGGCGGTCCTACGAGCAGTACTTC
CDR3: CASSQEERGRSYEQYF

J: TRBJ1-3
D: NA
V: TRBV7-9
size: NA
DNA: TGTGCCAGCAGCTTGTCGGACATCCACTCTGGAAACACCATATATTTT
CDR3: CASSLSDIHSGNTIYF

J: TRBJ2-2
D: TRBD2
V: TRBV9
size: NA
DNA: TGTGCCAGCAGCGAAGGACTAGCGGGGAACACCGGGGAGCTGTTTTTT
CDR3: CASSEGLAGNTGELFF

J: TRBJ2-1
D: NA
V: TRBV4-3
size: NA
DNA: TGCGCCAGCAGCCAAGATACTGGAGGGCCCCGGAATGAGCAGTTCTTC
CDR3: CASSQDTGGPRNEQFF

J: TRBJ1-5
D: TRBD1
V: TRBV7-8
size: NA
DNA: TGTGCCAGCAGCTTGGGAGGAAGACAGGGCATCAACGGGCCCCAGCATTTT
CDR3: CASSLGGRQGINGPQHF

J: TRBJ2-3
D: NA
V: TRBV28
size: NA
DNA: TGTGCCAGCAGAAACAGGGTTAGCACAGATACGCAGTATTTT
CDR3: CASRNRVSTDTQYF

J: TRBJ1-4
D: NA
V: TRBV5-5
size: NA
DNA: TGTGCCAGCAGCTTGCGTGGCGGGCAGACTAATGAAAAACTGTTTTTT
CDR3: CASSLRGGQTNEKLFF

J: TRBJ2-7
D: NA
V: TRBV5-6
size: few
DNA: TGTGCCAGCAGCTTGTCCGGTCCCAACCGCGAGCAGTACTTC
CDR3: CASSLSGPNREQYF

J: TRBJ1-4
D: NA
V: TRBV15
size: NA
DNA: TGTGCCACCAGCAGTAATGGGCTAGTGGGGCGCAGGTCAGATGAAAAACTGTTTTTT
CDR3: CATSSNGLVGRRSDEKLFF

J: TRBJ1-2
D: NA
V: TRBV28
size: once
DNA: TGTGCCAGCAGTTCGCGCGGGCGGGCGCATTATTTTAACTATGGCTACACCTTC
CDR3: CASSSRGRAHYFNYGYTF

J: TRBJ1-5
D: NA
V: TRBV6-1
size: NA
DNA: TGTGCCAGCAGTGAATGGACAGTCAGCAATCAGCCCCAGCATTTT
CDR3: CASSEWTVSNQPQHF

J: TRBJ1-1
D: TRBD1
V: TRBV4-1
size: NA
DNA: TGCGCCAGCAGCCAACGAGCAAACGCCGGGACAGGGGGAAAAGTAAACACTGAAGCTTTCTTT
CDR3: CASSQRANAGTGGKVNTEAFF

J: TRBJ1-4
D: TRBD1
V: TRBV4-1
size: NA
DNA: TGCGCCAGCAGCCTCGGGACAGGGTGGGAAAAACTGTTTTTT
CDR3: CASSLGTGWEKLFF

J: TRBJ1-1
D: NA
V: TRBV5-6
size: NA
DNA: TGTGCCAGCAGCTTCCCCACAGGTAGACCTGAAGCTTTCTTT
CDR3: CASSFPTGRPEAFF

J: TRBJ2-2
D: TRBD1
V: TRBV19
size: NA
DNA: TGTGCCAGTAGTATAAACAGGGGAATGGGCAACACCGGGGAGCTGTTTTTT
CDR3: CASSINRGMGNTGELFF

J: TRBJ2-1
D: TRBD2
V: TRBV5-1
size: NA
DNA: TGCGCCAGCAGCTTAGGAACTAGCGGGGGAGCTGCAGTCATCCGACAGTTCTTC
CDR3: CASSLGTSGGAAVIRQFF

J: TRBJ1-4
D: TRBD1
V: TRBV6-1
size: once
DNA: TGTGCCAGCAGTGCCCAAGGGGGCCTTGATGAAAAACTGTTTTTT
CDR3: CASSAQGGLDEKLFF

J: TRBJ2-1
D: TRBD1
V: TRBV7-9
size: NA
DNA: TGTGCCAGCAGCTTAGCGCGCACAGGGGCGCACCATGAGCAGTTCTTC
CDR3: CASSLARTGAHHEQFF

J: TRBJ1-3
D: TRBD1
V: TRBV6-6
size: NA
DNA: TGTGCCAGCAGTTACGACAGGGGACTCTCTGGAAACACCATATATTTT
CDR3: CASSYDRGLSGNTIYF

J: TRBJ2-2
D: NA
V: TRBV2
size: NA
DNA: TGTGCCAGCAGTTCGCGGGCGCTGGCCGGGGAGCTGTTTTTT
CDR3: CASSSRALAGELFF

J: TRBJ2-3
D: TRBD2
V: TRBV6-1
size: NA
DNA: TGTGCCAGCAGGGGGACTAGCGGAACAGATACGCAGTATTTT
CDR3: CASRGTSGTDTQYF

J: TRBJ1-6
D: NA
V: TRBV6-5
size: NA
DNA: TGTGCCAGCAATGACGGAGGCTCCTATAATTCACCCCTCCACTTT
CDR3: CASNDGGSYNSPLHF

J: TRBJ2-7
D: NA
V: TRBV25-1
size: NA
DNA: TGTGCCAGCAGTGAACCGGCAGGATCCTCCTACGAGCAGTACTTC
CDR3: CASSEPAGSSYEQYF

J: TRBJ1-1
D: NA
V: TRBV18
size: NA
DNA: TGTGCCAGCTCATCCCAGGCGAACACTGAAGCTTTCTTT
CDR3: CASSSQANTEAFF

J: TRBJ2-1
D: NA
V: TRBV5-1
size: NA
DNA: TGCGCCAGCAGCTTGGCCCAGTACTACAATGAGCAGTTCTTC
CDR3: CASSLAQYYNEQFF